This TCR beta chain was recovered during a study of blood T cells in healthy people across ages. Notes on the study in general: The lack of PBMC sorting stopped any conclusive naive versus antigen-experienced comparison.

Many counts were recorded for this clonotype. The antigen is undetermined. A J-beta primer mix and a sample-barcoded 5' primer were used in a second PCR of roughly 6 to 11 cycles. MiXCR, applied by TCRdb to the 5' RACE reads, yields one record per CDR3 protein. The sample carries 650,000 to 800,000 distinct CDR3 sequences, approximately 48% recorded once. This receptor was identified in a man in his sixties in good health. Sequenced: blood.

The CDR3: CASSSDRGGNEQYF. In nucleotides, the CDR3 is TGTGCCAGCAGCTCGGACAGGGGAGGAAACGAGCAGTACTTC. The rearrangement links TRBV7-9 to TRBJ2-7, with 9 bases identical to TRBD1. Germline V CDR1 and CDR2: SEHNR, FQNEAQ (reference sequence). This CDR3 is built from 14 residues. V lost 4 bases, J lost 5 bases, and 6 bases stayed unmatched.